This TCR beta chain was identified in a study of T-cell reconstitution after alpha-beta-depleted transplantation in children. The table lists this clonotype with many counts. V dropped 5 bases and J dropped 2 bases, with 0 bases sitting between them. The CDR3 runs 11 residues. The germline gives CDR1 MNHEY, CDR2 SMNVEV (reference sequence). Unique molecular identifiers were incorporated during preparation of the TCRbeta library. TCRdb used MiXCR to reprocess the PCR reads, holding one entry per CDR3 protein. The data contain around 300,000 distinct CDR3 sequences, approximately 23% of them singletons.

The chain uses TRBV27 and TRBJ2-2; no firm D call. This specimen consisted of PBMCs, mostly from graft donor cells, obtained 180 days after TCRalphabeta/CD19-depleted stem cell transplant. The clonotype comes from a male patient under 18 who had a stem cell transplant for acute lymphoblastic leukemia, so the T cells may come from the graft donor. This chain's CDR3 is CASSNTGELFF. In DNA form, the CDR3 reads TGTGCCAGCAGTAACACCGGGGAGCTGTTTTTT.